Each of the 9 T cell receptor beta chains below was sequenced from the same sample in a study of cytomegalovirus exposure and HLA in healthy donors. A multiplex PCR was run with 60 Vbeta primers and 13 Jbeta primers. TCRdb's table, derived via immunoSEQ multiplex PCR, lists solely in-frame clones and lacks some. Of 98,000 or so clones listed, roughly 9.1% are singletons. The sample was PBMCs. The source is a middle-aged man in good health and CMV-seropositive.

The chain is built from TRBV7-8 and TRBJ2-1; 8 bases match TRBD2. Per the germline V gene, CDR1 is SGHVS and CDR2 is FQNEAQ. The CDR3 loop spans 15 amino acids. The V segment lost 6 bases and the J segment 3 bases; nucleotides outside the gene matches: 7. The CDR3 reads CASSPSGRGYNEQFF. The DNA for the CDR3 is TGTGCCAGCAGTCCCAGCGGGAGAGGCTACAATGAGCAGTTCTTC.

The V and J genes are TRBV7-9 and TRBJ2-1, with no clear D. The germline CDR1 and CDR2 sequences are SEHNR and FQNEAQ (reference sequence). Trimming shortened V by 3 bases and J by 2 bases, and 14 bases separated the two germline ends. The CDR3 totals 16 residues. The CDR3 here is CASSLEGGWPYNEQFF. The CDR3 DNA sequence: TGTGCCAGCAGCTTGGAAGGCGGCTGGCCCTACAATGAGCAGTTCTTC.

The V gene is TRBV18, the J gene TRBJ2-5; D uncertain. Trimming removed 3 bases at V and 3 bases at J, with 17 bases between. This CDR3 contains 16 residues. Germline V gene lookup returns CDR1 KGHSH and CDR2 LQKENI. The CDR3 loop is CASSPTVGRVKETQYF. CDR3 in DNA: TGTGCCAGCTCACCGACCGTCGGTCGGGTCAAAGAGACCCAGTACTTC.

V gene TRBV5-8 combines with J gene TRBJ1-5; TRBD1 might be the D (6 bases). The CDR3 is made up of 14 amino acids. V gave up 4 bases and J gave up 7 bases, with 15 bases separating them. Per germline, CDR1 SGHTS and CDR2 YDEGEE. The CDR3 protein is CASSIQGTGQPQHF. Here the CDR3 DNA reads TGTGCCAGCAGCATCCAGGGGACCGGGCAGCCCCAGCATTTT.

This clone has more than one count but fewer than ten. This chain joins TRBV7-6 and TRBJ1-4; 8 nucleotides agree with TRBD1. The CDR3 consists of 14 residues. V lost 0 bases to trimming and J lost 12 bases; unmatched junction nucleotides: 6. Germline V CDR1 and CDR2: SGHVS, FNYEAQ. The CDR3 bases are TGTGCCAGCAGCTTAGCGCGGTCGACAGGGGAACTGTTTTTT. Its translation: CASSLARSTGELFF.

The chain employs TRBV5-6 and TRBJ2-3; 11 bases are shared with TRBD2. V shed 8 bases and J 8 bases; nucleotides not matched to a gene: 10. The CDR3 has 14 amino acids. In germline, CDR1 is SGHDT, CDR2 YYEEEE. The CDR3 loop is CASHSGRALSTQYF. The CDR3, as DNA: TGTGCCAGTCATAGCGGGAGGGCCTTGAGTACGCAGTATTTT.

This chain uses TRBV7-9 with TRBJ1-1, with D unresolved. V was clipped by 5 bases and J by 1 base, with 11 bases between them. CDR1 is SEHNR, CDR2 FQNEAQ, per germline (reference sequence). The CDR3 length is 14 residues. The CDR3 DNA is TGTGCCAGCAGCAAAAGCCCAGGGAACACTGAAGCTTTCTTT. It specifies CASSKSPGNTEAFF.

This chain links TRBV13 with TRBJ2-5; 10 bases match TRBD1. V dropped 2 bases and J dropped 0; count of bases not matched to a gene: 6. Germline V CDR1 and CDR2: PRHDT, FYEKMQ (reference sequence). The CDR3 sequence is 17 residues long. The CDR3 nucleotides read TGTGCCAGCAGCTTAAAACAGGGACAGGGGAACCAAGAGACCCAGTACTTC. Translation: CASSLKQGQGNQETQYF.

This clone was seen a handful of times. The rearrangement uses TRBV6-1 and TRBJ2-7; no clear D. The CDR3 spans 20 residues. Trimming pared 4 bases from V and 3 bases from J, leaving 31 bases between. Looked up from germline, CDR1 is MNHNS and CDR2 is SASEGT. The CDR3 DNA reads as TGTGCCAGCAGTGCTCTAGGTTCCCCCCTCCGGCGGCGGATGGACTACGAGCAGTACTTC. Translation gives CASSALGSPLRRRMDYEQYF.